Listed here is a single T cell receptor beta chain. Its antigen is still unknown. No base-level quality is on record; no much larger clone is a single base apart. Using the immunoSEQ hsTCRbeta Kit, TCR beta CDR3 regions were sequenced from DNA. The original methods were these. The ImmunoSEQ Analyzer was used to analyse the TCR sequencing data. T cell clonality was defined as 1 minus Pielou's evenness, as computed on productive rearrangements. The inverse Simpson index, applied to productive templates, was used to measure T cell diversity. T cell density was defined as TCR beta template counts normalized to usable DNA, with usable DNA estimated by amplification and sequencing of housekeeping genes. Two-sided Kruskal-Wallis tests were used to compare TCR metrics across histologic stages. What TCRdb holds here is the immuneACCESS table cut down to in-frame rearrangements. Part of the clones is not present; checked against another copy, under half of the missing clones reflect an unresolved V gene, and the others are unexplained. Clone size and V and J calls were adopted from that table, with D and trimming inferred from the DNA. This sample has over 6,000 clones in its table, and around 80% of those were observed once. Roughly 7.7% of the sample is taken by the ten largest.

Resection was performed on patients in Japan or China between 2014 and 2017. Two lung cancer pathologists independently reviewed H&E slides to confirm the histologic diagnosis of every case. For nucleic acid extraction, premalignant or tumor cells were enriched by macro-dissection following pathologic assessment. FFPE tissue was used for DNA isolation with the AllPrep DNA/RNA FFPE Kit. This sample was included in a study of immune evolution from preneoplasia to lung adenocarcinoma (dated by TCRdb to 2020 to 2022). Looking at the study overall: HLA loss of heterozygosity was found in around 7% of AIS, roughly 16% of MIA and 25% to 40% of ADC lesions, and in no AAH lesions. Immune contexture across lung adenocarcinoma precursors and invasive adenocarcinoma was profiled using immune gene expression, TCR sequencing and multiplex immunofluorescence. Resected precursor lesions (AAH, AIS, MIA) and invasive adenocarcinomas were compared with paired morphologically normal lung tissue. The sample size was set by how many specimens were available, not by a prior power calculation. The immune data were integrated with whole exome sequencing and methylation data obtained from the same cohort of nodules. In total, the cohort included 53 patients with pulmonary nodules, all of whom underwent surgical resection. TCR sequencing data came from approximately 49 patients. According to the study, around 100 samples were used for TCR sequencing. Class I HLA alleles were inferred from exome data with POLYSOLVER, and allele-specific HLA loss was detected with LOHHLA. Summary of the overall study and its limitations: Normal lung had the highest top T cell clone frequencies, and these frequencies appeared to fall progressively from AAH through AIS, MIA and invasive adenocarcinoma. The highest T cell clonality was observed in KRAS-mutant nodules compared with EGFR-mutant or double wild-type lesions. Because all patients came from Japan and China, whether the findings apply to Western populations was uncertain. The findings rested on association rather than direct causation, and larger cohorts with long-term follow-up and longitudinal biopsies were considered necessary. The highest clonality was observed in normal lung, whereas higher T cell density and diversity but lower clonality appeared to be present in later-stage lesions.

CDR1 and CDR2 (SGDLS, YYNGEE) derive from the germline V gene. V lost 4 bases and J lost 2 bases; the stretch between them is 14 bases long. The CDR3 goes from the cysteine to the phenylalanine over 15 residues. Only the CDR3 region is kept as DNA, spanning 45 bases read in frame from base 1. The specimen was FFPE minimally invasive lung adenocarcinoma tissue. The sample's cell subset or site label, decoded: micro-invasive lung adenocarcinoma (MIA). This receptor was taken from a person aged 55-80 years with lung adenocarcinoma. The chain is assembled from TRBV9 and TRBJ2-3; the D region may be TRBD1 or TRBD2, each matching 5 bases equally. In nucleotides, the sequence is TGTGCCAGCAGCACCCGGGACCGTCACACAGATACGCAGTATTTT. Its protein product is CASSTRDRHTDTQYF.